This T cell receptor beta chain was sequenced for a study of control samples from healthy donors and cancer patients. The table came from immunoSEQ multiplex PCR; TCRdb's copy has only in-frame clones and leaves some out. The sample includes around 200,000 clones, around 94% of them seen just once. Per the germline V gene, CDR1 is SNHLY and CDR2 is FYNNEI. V lost 1 base to trimming and J lost 5 bases, with 15 bases between them. This CDR3 comprises 16 residues. The chain is built from TRBV2 and TRBJ2-1, with D perhaps matching TRBD2 (6 bases). Material for sequencing was blood. The TCR comes from a man in his fifties or sixties in good health. The DNA of the CDR3 is TGTGCCAGCAGTGAAGGGCGGGCCCGGGGGAACAATGAGCAGTTCTTC. It translates to CASSEGRARGNNEQFF. The variable domain in full, completed from reference TRBV2 and TRBJ2-1, reads EPEVTQTPSHQVTQMGQEVILRCVPISNHLYFYWYRQILGQKVEFLVSFYNNEISEKSEIFDDQFSVERPDGSNFTLKIRSTKLEDSAMYFCASSEGRARGNNEQFFGPGTRLTVL.